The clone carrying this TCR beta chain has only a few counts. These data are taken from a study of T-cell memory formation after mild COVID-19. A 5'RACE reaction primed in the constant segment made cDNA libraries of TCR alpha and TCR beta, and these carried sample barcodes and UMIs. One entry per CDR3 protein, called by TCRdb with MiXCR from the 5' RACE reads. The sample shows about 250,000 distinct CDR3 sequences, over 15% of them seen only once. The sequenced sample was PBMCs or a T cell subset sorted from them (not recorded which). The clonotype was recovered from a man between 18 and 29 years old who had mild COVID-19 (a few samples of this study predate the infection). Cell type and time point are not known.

In DNA form, the CDR3 reads TGTGCCAGCAGGGTCGTGAGCAGCGGGGAGCTGTTTTTT. Translating it yields CASRVVSSGELFF. The chain has TRBV2 and TRBJ2-2; D is uncertain. V gave up 6 bases and J gave up 7 bases, with 12 bases separating them. The CDR3 runs to 13 residues. The germline V gene encodes CDR1 SNHLY and CDR2 FYNNEI.